A selection of T cell receptor beta chains follows, all from one sample in a study of CD8 T cells in ankylosing spondylitis. In TCRdb, the 5' RACE reads were re-called with MiXCR into one record per CDR3 protein. Seen here are approximately 540,000 distinct CDR3 sequences, 10% to 15% observed once, and the top ten hold about 6.5%. Sequenced input: blood, either unsorted or a sorted T cell fraction (not recorded which). The source of these receptors is a male donor with ankylosing spondylitis. The CDR3 runs from the conserved cysteine through the conserved F or W. A D gene is named only where the DNA matches it firmly. Size tells how often a clone was seen (once, few, many) or the class of an expanded clone, and some rows leave it out.

size,D,J,V,DNA,CDR3
NA,TRBD1,TRBJ2-1,TRBV20-1,TGCAGTGCTAGAGACAGGACAGGGGGCAATGAGCAGTTCTTC,CSARDRTGGNEQFF
NA,TRBD2,TRBJ2-1,TRBV25-1,TGTGCCAGCAGTGCGCCGGGACTAGCGGGAGGGTCTCTTGAGCAGTTCTTC,CASSAPGLAGGSLEQFF
few,NA,TRBJ1-2,TRBV5-1,TGCGCCAGCAGCTTGGCCTCGGGGAGGAATGGCTACACCTTC,CASSLASGRNGYTF
NA,TRBD1,TRBJ1-1,TRBV29-1,TGCAGCGTTGGGGGGGCAGGGGGTAACACTGAAGCTTTCTTT,CSVGGAGGNTEAFF
NA,NA,TRBJ2-4,TRBV11-2,TGTGCCACTGAATTCGGAAACATTCAGTACTTC,CATEFGNIQYF
NA,NA,TRBJ2-1,TRBV27,TGTGCCAGCACTGGGACATCTAACAATGAGCAGTTCTTC,CASTGTSNNEQFF
few,NA,TRBJ2-5,TRBV7-2,TGTGCCAGCAGCTTAAAGCCCCAAGAGACCCAGTACTTC,CASSLKPQETQYF
NA,TRBD2,TRBJ2-3,TRBV11-1,TGTGCCAGCAGCTCAGACGATGTTTTCAGACTAGCGGTCACAGATACGCAGTATTTT,CASSSDDVFRLAVTDTQYF
many,NA,TRBJ2-1,TRBV29-1,TGCAGCGTTGGGGGGACCTACAATGAGCAGTTCTTC,CSVGGTYNEQFF
few,NA,TRBJ2-5,TRBV7-2,TGTGCCAGCAGCTTAGCGTCGCACCCCAGGCAAGAGACCCAGTACTTC,CASSLASHPRQETQYF
few,NA,TRBJ2-1,TRBV5-5,TGTGCCAGCAGCCAGCAGGCAGGGGTCAATGAGCAGTTCTTC,CASSQQAGVNEQFF
NA,NA,TRBJ1-4,TRBV20-1,TGCAGTGCGAGGACTCCTCGTAATGAAAAACTGTTTTTT,CSARTPRNEKLFF
NA,TRBD2,TRBJ2-1,TRBV10-1,TGCGCCAGCAGCCGGGGAGGAGCGGGAGTCTACAATGAGCAGTTCTTC,CASSRGGAGVYNEQFF
NA,TRBD2,TRBJ2-1,TRBV5-4,TGTGCCAGCAGCTCCCGGGGGGGGTCCTACAATGAGCAGTTCTTC,CASSSRGGSYNEQFF
few,NA,TRBJ2-1,TRBV20-1,TGCAGTGCTCCGGACACAAATTACAATGAGCAGTTCTTC,CSAPDTNYNEQFF
NA,TRBD1,TRBJ2-3,TRBV5-1,TGCGCCAGCAGCCCCGAGGACAGGGGAATATGGGATACGCAGTATTTT,CASSPEDRGIWDTQYF
many,TRBD2,TRBJ2-2,TRBV12-3/TRBV12-4,TGTGCCAGCAGTGAGACTAGCGGGGCCGGGGAGCTGTTTTTT,CASSETSGAGELFF
few,NA,TRBJ2-1,TRBV10-3,TGTGCCATCAGTGGGGGAGATGAGCAGTTCTTC,CAISGGDEQFF
many,NA,TRBJ2-1,TRBV29-1,TGCAGCTCATCCCTTAGAGTAAATGAGCAGTTCTTC,CSSSLRVNEQFF
few,NA,TRBJ2-3,TRBV7-2,TGTGCCAGCAGCTCTCTGGGGACTCAGCCCCCAGATACGCAGTATTTT,CASSSLGTQPPDTQYF
NA,TRBD2,TRBJ2-1,TRBV29-1,TGCAGCGTTTTTGGTCTAGCGGGGACCTACAATGAGCAGTTCTTC,CSVFGLAGTYNEQFF
few,NA,TRBJ2-3,TRBV20-1,TGCAGTGCCCCGGCGGTGATCGGCACAGATACGCAGTATTTT,CSAPAVIGTDTQYF
many,NA,TRBJ1-1,TRBV24-1,TGTGCCACCAGTGATTTGGGGCCTGCAGCTTTCTTT,CATSDLGPAAFF
NA,NA,TRBJ2-1,TRBV11-2,TGTGCCAGCAGCTTCGGGGCTAATGAGCAGTTCTTC,CASSFGANEQFF
few,NA,TRBJ1-1,TRBV5-5,TGTGCCAGCGCGCCAAAGACTAACACTGAAGCTTTCTTT,CASAPKTNTEAFF
NA,NA,TRBJ1-1,TRBV6-6,TGTGCCAGCAGCTATAAGCGGGACACTGAAGCTTTCTTT,CASSYKRDTEAFF
few,NA,TRBJ1-1,TRBV7-9,TGTGCCAGCAGCTCCCCTGGTCGGGGGACAAACACTGAAGCTTTCTTT,CASSSPGRGTNTEAFF
few,TRBD1,TRBJ1-4,TRBV7-9,TGTGCCAGCAGCTTGAGGGGGCGTCGTAATGAAAAACTGTTTTTT,CASSLRGRRNEKLFF
NA,NA,TRBJ1-2,TRBV20-1,TGCAGTGCTAGTCGGGTTGGTGGCTACACCTTC,CSASRVGGYTF
few,TRBD2,TRBJ2-1,TRBV7-8,TGTGCCAGCAGCCTAGCGGGAGACGGTGAGCAGTTCTTC,CASSLAGDGEQFF
many,TRBD1,TRBJ1-2,TRBV12-3/TRBV12-4,TGTGCCAGCAGTCGGACAGGGCCCTATGGCTACACCTTC,CASSRTGPYGYTF
few,NA,TRBJ2-5,TRBV3-1,TGTGCCAGCAGCCAGAGGGACCTGGGAGAGACCCAGTACTTC,CASSQRDLGETQYF
many,TRBD1,TRBJ2-1,TRBV29-1,TGCAGCGTTTGGGACAGGGATAGGCATGAGCAGTTCTTC,CSVWDRDRHEQFF
many,NA,TRBJ1-5,TRBV20-1,TGCAGTGCTAGTTCTAGCAATCAGCCCCAGCATTTT,CSASSSNQPQHF
NA,NA,TRBJ1-5,TRBV10-2,TGCGCCAGCAGCCCAGCAAGAGGGGTTCAGCCCCAGCATTTT,CASSPARGVQPQHF
NA,TRBD1,TRBJ2-4,TRBV4-1,TGCGCCAGCAGCCAAGATAGGACAGGGCCCTGGGGCATTCAGTACTTC,CASSQDRTGPWGIQYF